The clone carrying this T cell receptor beta chain was observed once. Its antigen is not known. Treatment meaning: some 20 received Ad26.COV2.S at low or high dose, single or two shots; 5 received placebo; per-sample allocation not given. Sampling occurred on day 63 after the first vaccine or placebo injection. Clones were sequenced by immunoSEQ multiplex PCR, and TCRdb holds only the in-frame ones, with some missing. This sample has some 250,000 clones, with approximately 87% found just once. Trimming removed 1 base from V and 5 bases from J; junction bases left unmatched: 6. There are 16 residues in the CDR3. Per germline, CDR1 SGHAT and CDR2 FQNNGV. This specimen belongs to a study of Ad26.COV2.S vaccination and SARS-CoV-2 variants. Study overall: Donor allocation was to the COV1001 Ad26.COV2.S trial arm.

Points from the study as a whole: Non-spike TCR breadth showed similarity between vaccine and placebo recipients.

The chain recombines TRBV11-2 with TRBJ2-2, with 8 bases identical to TRBD1. This material consisted of peripheral blood, taken in a trial of Ad26.COV2.S vaccine versus placebo. The source of this sequence is a person between 18 and 65 years old who received the Ad26.COV2.S COVID-19 vaccine or a placebo. The CDR3: CASSLGDRGRTGELFF. CDR3 coding DNA: TGTGCCAGCAGCTTAGGAGACAGGGGAAGGACCGGGGAGCTGTTTTTT.